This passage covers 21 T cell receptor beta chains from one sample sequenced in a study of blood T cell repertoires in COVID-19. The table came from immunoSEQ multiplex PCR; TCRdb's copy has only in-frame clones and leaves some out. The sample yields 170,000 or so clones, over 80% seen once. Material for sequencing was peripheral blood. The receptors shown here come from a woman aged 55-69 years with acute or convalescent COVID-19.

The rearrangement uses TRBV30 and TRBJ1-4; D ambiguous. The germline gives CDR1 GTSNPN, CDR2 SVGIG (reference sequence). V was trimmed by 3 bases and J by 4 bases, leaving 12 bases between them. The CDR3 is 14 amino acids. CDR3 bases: TGTGCCTGGAGGACGGCCGGCGGTAATGAAAAACTGTTTTTT. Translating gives CAWRTAGGNEKLFF.

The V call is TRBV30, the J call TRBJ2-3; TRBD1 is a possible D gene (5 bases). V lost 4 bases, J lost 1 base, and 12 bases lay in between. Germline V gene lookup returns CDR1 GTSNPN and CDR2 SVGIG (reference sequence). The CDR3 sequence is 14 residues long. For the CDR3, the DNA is TGTGCCTGGAACGCAGGGTCGCGCACAGATACGCAGTATTTT. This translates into CAWNAGSRTDTQYF.

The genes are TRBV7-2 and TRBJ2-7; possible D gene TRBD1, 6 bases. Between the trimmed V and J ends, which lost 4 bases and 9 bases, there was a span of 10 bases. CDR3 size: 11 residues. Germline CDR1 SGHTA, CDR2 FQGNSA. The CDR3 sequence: CASSYDRRQYF. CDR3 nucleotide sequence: TGTGCCAGCAGCTACGACAGGCGGCAGTACTTC.

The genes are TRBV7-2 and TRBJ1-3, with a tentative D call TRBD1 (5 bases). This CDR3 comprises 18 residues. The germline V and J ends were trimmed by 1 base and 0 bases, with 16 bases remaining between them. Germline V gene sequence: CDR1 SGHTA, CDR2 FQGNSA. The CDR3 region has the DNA TGTGCCAGCAGCTTAGTGTACGGGGGTTCCGGCTCTGGAAACACCATATATTTT. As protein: CASSLVYGGSGSGNTIYF.

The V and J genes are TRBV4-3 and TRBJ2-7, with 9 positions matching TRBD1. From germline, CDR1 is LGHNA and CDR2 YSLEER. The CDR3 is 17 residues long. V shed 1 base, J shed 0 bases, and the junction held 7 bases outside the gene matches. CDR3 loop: CASSQGQGTGSSYEQYF. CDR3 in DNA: TGCGCCAGCAGCCAAGGGCAAGGGACAGGGAGCTCCTACGAGCAGTACTTC.

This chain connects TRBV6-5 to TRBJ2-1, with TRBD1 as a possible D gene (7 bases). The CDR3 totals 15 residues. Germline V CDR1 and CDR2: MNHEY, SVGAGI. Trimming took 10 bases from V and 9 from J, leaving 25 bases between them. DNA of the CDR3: TGTGCCACCCATCGACAGGGAGGTCTTTCGCCTGAGCAGTTCTTC. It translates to CATHRQGGLSPEQFF.

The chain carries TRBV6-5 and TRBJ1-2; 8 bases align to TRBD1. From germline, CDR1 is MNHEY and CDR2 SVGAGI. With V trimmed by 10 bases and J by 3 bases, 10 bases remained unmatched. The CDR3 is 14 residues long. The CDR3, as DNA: TGTGCCACCTACGACACGGGACAGGACTATGGCTACACCTTC. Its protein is CATYDTGQDYGYTF.

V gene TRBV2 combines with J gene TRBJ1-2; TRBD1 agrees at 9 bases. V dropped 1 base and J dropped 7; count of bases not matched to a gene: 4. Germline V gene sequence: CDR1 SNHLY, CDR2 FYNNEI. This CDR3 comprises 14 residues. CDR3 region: CASSEGRDRAGYTF. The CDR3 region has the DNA TGTGCCAGCAGTGAAGGGAGGGACAGGGCTGGCTACACCTTC.

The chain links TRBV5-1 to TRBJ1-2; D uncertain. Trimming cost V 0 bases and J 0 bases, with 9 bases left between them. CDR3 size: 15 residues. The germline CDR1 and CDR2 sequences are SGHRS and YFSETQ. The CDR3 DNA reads TGCGCCAGCAGCTTGGGAGGAGCTACTAACTATGGCTACACCTTC. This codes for CASSLGGATNYGYTF.

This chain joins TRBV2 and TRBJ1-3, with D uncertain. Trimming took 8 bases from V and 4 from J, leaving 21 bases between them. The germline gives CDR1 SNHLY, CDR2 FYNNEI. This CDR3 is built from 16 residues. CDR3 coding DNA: TGTGCCAGCTCACCGAGCGAGGGCAAAGAAGGAAACACCATATATTTT. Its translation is CASSPSEGKEGNTIYF.

The DNA of the CDR3 is TGTGCCAGCAGCTTAATTCGTAGAGGCTCTGGAAACACCATATATTTT. It yields the protein CASSLIRRGSGNTIYF. V gene TRBV7-2 combines with J gene TRBJ1-3; D unclear. The length of the CDR3 is 16 residues. V lost 2 bases and J 0 bases, leaving 11 bases between the germline ends. The germline V gene has CDR1 SGHTA and CDR2 FQGNSA.

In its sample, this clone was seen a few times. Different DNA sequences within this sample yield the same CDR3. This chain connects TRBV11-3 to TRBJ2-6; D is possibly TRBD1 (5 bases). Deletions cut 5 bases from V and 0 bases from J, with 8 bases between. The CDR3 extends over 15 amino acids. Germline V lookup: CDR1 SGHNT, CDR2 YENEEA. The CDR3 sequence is CASSLDSSGANVLTF. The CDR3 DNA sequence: TGTGCCAGCAGCCTCGACAGCTCTGGGGCCAACGTCCTGACTTTC. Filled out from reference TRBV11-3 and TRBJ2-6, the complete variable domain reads EAGVVQSPRYKIIEKKQPVAFWCNPISGHNTLYWYLQNLGQGPELLIRYENEEAVDDSQLPKDRFSAERLKGVDSTLKIQPAELGDSAVYLCASSLDSSGANVLTFGAGSRLTVL.

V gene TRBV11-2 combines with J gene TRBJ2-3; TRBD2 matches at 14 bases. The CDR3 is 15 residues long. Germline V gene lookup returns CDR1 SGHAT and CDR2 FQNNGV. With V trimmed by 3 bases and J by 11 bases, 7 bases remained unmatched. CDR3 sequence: CASSLEGLAGELQYF. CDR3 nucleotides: TGTGCCAGCAGCTTGGAGGGACTAGCGGGGGAGTTGCAGTATTTT.

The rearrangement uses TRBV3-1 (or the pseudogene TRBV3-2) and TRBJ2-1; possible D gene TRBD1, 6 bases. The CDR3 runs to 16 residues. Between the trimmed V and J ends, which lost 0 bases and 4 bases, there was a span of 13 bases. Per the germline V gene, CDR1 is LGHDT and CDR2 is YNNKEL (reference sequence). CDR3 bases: TGTGCCAGCAGCCAAGATATACAGGGTAATTACAATGAGCAGTTCTTC. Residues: CASSQDIQGNYNEQFF.

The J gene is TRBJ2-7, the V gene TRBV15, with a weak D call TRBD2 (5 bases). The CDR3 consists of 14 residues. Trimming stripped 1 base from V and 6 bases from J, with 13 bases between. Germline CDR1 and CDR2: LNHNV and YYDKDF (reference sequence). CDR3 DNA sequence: TGTGCCACCAGCAGAGTCCGGGATCGGGTCGAGCAGTACTTC. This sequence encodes CATSRVRDRVEQYF.

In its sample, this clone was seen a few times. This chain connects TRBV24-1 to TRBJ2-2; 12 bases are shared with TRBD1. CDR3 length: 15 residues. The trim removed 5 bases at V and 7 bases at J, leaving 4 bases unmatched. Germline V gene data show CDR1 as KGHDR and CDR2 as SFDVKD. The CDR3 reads CATSAGQGAFGELFF. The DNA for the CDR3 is TGTGCCACCAGTGCGGGACAGGGGGCATTCGGGGAGCTGTTTTTT.

CDR3 DNA sequence: TGCGCCAGCAGCCAAGATATAGGGCAGCCCGGGGGTACCAATGAGCAGTTCTTC. Protein: CASSQDIGQPGGTNEQFF. The chain has TRBV4-1 and TRBJ2-1, with a tentative D call TRBD2 (6 bases). The CDR3 has 18 residues. Between the trimmed V and J ends, which lost 0 bases and 6 bases, there was a span of 21 bases. Germline-derived CDR1 and CDR2 are MGHRA and YSYEKL.

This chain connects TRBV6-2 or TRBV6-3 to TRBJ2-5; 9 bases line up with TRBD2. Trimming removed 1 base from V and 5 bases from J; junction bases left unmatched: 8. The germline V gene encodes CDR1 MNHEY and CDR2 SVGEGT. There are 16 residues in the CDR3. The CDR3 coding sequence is TGTGCCAGCAGTTACTTCGGGCGGGGGGGCTCGGAGACCCAGTACTTC. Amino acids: CASSYFGRGGSETQYF.

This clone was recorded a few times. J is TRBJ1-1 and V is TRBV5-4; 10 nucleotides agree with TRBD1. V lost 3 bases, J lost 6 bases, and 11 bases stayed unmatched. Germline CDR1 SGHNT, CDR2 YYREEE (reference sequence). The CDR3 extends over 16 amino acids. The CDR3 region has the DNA TGTGCCAGCAGCTGGGCGAGGGACAGGGGTAATCCTGAAGCTTTCTTT. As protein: CASSWARDRGNPEAFF.

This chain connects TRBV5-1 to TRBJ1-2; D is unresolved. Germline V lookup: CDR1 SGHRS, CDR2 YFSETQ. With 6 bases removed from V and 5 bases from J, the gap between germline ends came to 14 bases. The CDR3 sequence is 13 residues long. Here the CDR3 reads CASTLSASYGYTF. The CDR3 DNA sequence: TGCGCCAGCACCTTATCCGCGAGTTATGGCTACACCTTC. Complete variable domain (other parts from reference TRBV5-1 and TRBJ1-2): KAGVTQTPRYLIKTRGQQVTLSCSPISGHRSVSWYQQTPGQGLQFLFEYFSETQRNKGNFPGRFSGRQFSNSRSEMNVSTLELGDSALYLCASTLSASYGYTFGSGTRLTVV.

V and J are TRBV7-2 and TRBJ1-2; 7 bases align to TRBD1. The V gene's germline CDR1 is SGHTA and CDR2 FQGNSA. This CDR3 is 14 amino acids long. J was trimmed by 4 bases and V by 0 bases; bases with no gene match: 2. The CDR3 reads CASSLAQGTYGYTF. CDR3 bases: TGTGCCAGCAGCTTAGCACAGGGGACCTATGGCTACACCTTC.